Given below is one T cell receptor beta chain in context. Its antigen is undetermined. This sample was taken from a study of early T cells in non-severe SARS-CoV-2 infection. Study as a whole: Alpha and beta chains were unpaired, from unsorted whole-blood bulk RNA. Overall study results and limits: Private and CD4 specificities were missed by VDJdb matching, skewed to anti-spike CD8.

Attached unique molecular identifiers marked individual cDNA molecules. TCRdb redid the calling of the 5' RACE reads with MiXCR, one entry per CDR3 protein. The sample lists 65,000 to 85,000 distinct CDR3 sequences, roughly 12% seen once, with about 1% in the top ten. The J segment lost 2 bases and the V segment lost 0 bases, leaving 8 bases of the junction unmatched. The CDR3 has 18 amino acids. Germline CDR1 LGHNA, CDR2 YSLEER. The sample consisted of whole blood. V is TRBV4-3 and J is TRBJ2-5; 11 bases are shared with TRBD2. The receptor was derived from an adult who was a healthcare worker with PCR-confirmed SARS-CoV-2 infection or an uninfected control (not recorded which). The CDR3 protein is CASSQDLLAGGRQETQYF. DNA of the CDR3: TGCGCCAGCAGCCAAGACCTCCTAGCGGGAGGCCGTCAAGAGACCCAGTACTTC.